Shown below are 22 T cell receptor beta chains from a single sample sequenced in a study of cytomegalovirus exposure and HLA in healthy donors (dated by TCRdb to about 2017). The library was produced with the immunoSEQ multiplex PCR assay. For the multiplex PCR, a mixture combining 60 forward primers for TCR Vbeta segments and 13 reverse primers for TCR Jbeta segments was used. TCRdb carries this immuneACCESS record with in-frame sequences only. Its versions omit some clonotypes, under half of them owing to an unresolved V gene in the studies checked, with the rest unexplained. This sample gives 42,000 or so clones in total; roughly half of them show up just once. The leading ten clones occupy around 10% of the sample. Sample: PBMCs. These receptors were taken from a human donor in good health.

This rearrangement joins TRBV6-1 to TRBJ1-1; 12 bases align to TRBD1. This CDR3 has 15 amino acids. Germline CDR1 reads MNHNS; CDR2 reads SASEGT. Losses at the gene ends were 8 bases for V and 1 base for J; bases not matched to a gene: 5. DNA for the CDR3: TGTGCCAGCGGGGACAGGGGGCAGGGGAACACTGAAGCTTTCTTT. Protein product: CASGDRGQGNTEAFF.

This clone was counted only a few times. The chain employs TRBV5-4 and TRBJ2-1, with 9 bases that match TRBD2. This CDR3 is 16 amino acids long. V lost 0 bases to trimming and J lost 7 bases; unmatched junction nucleotides: 8. The germline V gene has CDR1 SGHNT and CDR2 YYREEE (reference sequence). The CDR3 reads CASSLGGRAGGNEQFF. The CDR3 DNA is TGTGCCAGCAGCTTGGGCGGGAGGGCCGGGGGGAATGAGCAGTTCTTC.

This chain uses TRBV7-9 with TRBJ1-3, with 8 bases that match TRBD1. V shed 5 bases and J 5 bases; nucleotides not matched to a gene: 11. Germline-derived CDR1 and CDR2 are SEHNR and FQNEAQ (reference sequence). There are 16 residues in the CDR3. DNA for the CDR3: TGTGCCAGCAGCGCAATACAGGGGGGAGGAAGAAACACCATATATTTT. Translation: CASSAIQGGGRNTIYF.

The gene calls are TRBV5-1 and TRBJ2-7, with a weak D call TRBD2 (7 bases). Looked up from germline, CDR1 is SGHRS and CDR2 is YFSETQ. Trimming cost V 4 bases and J 5 bases, with 19 bases left between them. The CDR3 covers 15 residues. The CDR3 DNA reads TGCGCCAGCAGCCCATCGGGGGGCTGGGGGCACGAGCAGTACTTC. Amino acid sequence: CASSPSGGWGHEQYF.

This clone was recorded a few times. V gene TRBV10-3 combines with J gene TRBJ2-1; 10 bases match TRBD2. This CDR3 contains 16 residues. Germline CDR1 is ENHRY and CDR2 is SYGVKD. V was clipped by 3 bases and J by 2 bases; unmatched bases: 4. The CDR3 spells CAISDPAGGPYNEQFF. The CDR3 nucleotides read TGTGCCATCAGTGACCCAGCGGGAGGGCCCTACAATGAGCAGTTCTTC.

This clone was counted ten times or more. This sequence joins TRBV4-3 and TRBJ2-7; 15 bases are a match to TRBD2. Germline V lookup: CDR1 LGHNA, CDR2 YSLEER. The CDR3 has 16 amino acids. The V gene end was trimmed by 4 bases and the J gene end by 3 bases; junction bases not matched to a gene: 4. The CDR3 here is CASSRRTSGRDYEQYF. CDR3 coding DNA: TGCGCCAGCAGCCGAAGGACTAGCGGGAGGGACTACGAGCAGTACTTC.

This clone was seen a handful of times. The J gene is TRBJ1-2, the V gene TRBV5-6, with D perhaps matching TRBD1 (6 bases). The germline CDR1 and CDR2 sequences are SGHDT and YYEEEE. This CDR3 has 17 amino acids. V dropped 2 bases and J dropped 1 base, with 18 bases sitting between them. In nucleotides, the CDR3 is TGTGCCAGCAGCTTAGGACCTAGGGACACGCATAACTATGGCTACACCTTC. Translation gives CASSLGPRDTHNYGYTF.

The CDR3 DNA reads as TGTGCCAGCAGCCATTGGACCCCCGAGGGAACTGAAGCTTTCTTT. This sequence encodes CASSHWTPEGTEAFF. V is TRBV7-9 and J is TRBJ1-1; D remains unclear. V was trimmed by 5 bases and J by 5 bases, leaving 18 bases between them. The germline gives CDR1 SEHNR, CDR2 FQNEAQ (reference sequence). This CDR3 has 15 amino acids.

The chain employs TRBV27 and TRBJ2-1; 8 bases line up with TRBD1. V was pared by 4 bases and J by 4 bases, with 3 bases of the junction left unmatched. Germline assignment: CDR1 MNHEY and CDR2 SMNVEV (reference sequence). This CDR3 comprises 14 residues. The CDR3 DNA reads as TGTGCCAGCAGTTCTAGGACAGGGTACAATGAGCAGTTCTTC. Its translation is CASSSRTGYNEQFF.

This chain connects TRBV15 to TRBJ2-6; 8 bases are shared with TRBD1. Looked up from germline, CDR1 is LNHNV and CDR2 is YYDKDF (reference sequence). V shed 4 bases and J 0 bases; nucleotides not matched to a gene: 8. The CDR3 is 18 residues long. This CDR3 reads CATSTRTGSSSGANVLTF. In nucleotides, the CDR3 is TGTGCCACCAGCACTCGGACAGGGAGCTCCTCTGGGGCCAACGTCCTGACTTTC.

This clone was seen a handful of times. The chain carries TRBV18 and TRBJ2-7; no clear D. The CDR3 length is 12 residues. Germline V gene sequence: CDR1 KGHSH, CDR2 LQKENI. V lost 3 bases and J lost 3, with 6 bases in between. CDR3 bases: TGTGCCAGCTCACCGAACTACTACGAGCAGTACTTC. Protein: CASSPNYYEQYF. The full variable domain, completed using reference TRBV18 and TRBJ2-7, is NAGVMQNPRHLVRRRGQEARLRCSPMKGHSHVYWYRQLPEEGLKFMVYLQKENIIDESGMPKERFSAEFPKEGPSILRIQQVVRGDSAAYFCASSPNYYEQYFGPGTRLTVT.

This rearrangement joins TRBV4-3 to TRBJ1-2; D uncertain. The CDR3 consists of 15 residues. Germline lookup yields CDR1 LGHNA and CDR2 YSLEER. V was trimmed by 0 bases and J by 8 bases, leaving 16 bases between them. CDR3 residues: CASSQDLGDRRGYTF. DNA for the CDR3: TGCGCCAGCAGCCAAGATTTAGGAGACCGCCGCGGCTACACCTTC.

The chain employs TRBV7-2 and TRBJ2-1, with 7 bases identical to TRBD1. V dropped 3 bases and J dropped 5; count of bases not matched to a gene: 4. The CDR3 has 14 amino acids. Germline V gene data show CDR1 as SGHTA and CDR2 as FQGNSA. Here the CDR3 reads CASSLKGANNEQFF. The CDR3 coding sequence is TGTGCCAGCAGCTTGAAGGGGGCAAACAATGAGCAGTTCTTC.

This chain links TRBV6-1 with TRBJ2-7; 7 bases agree with TRBD2. Germline values: CDR1 MNHNS, CDR2 SASEGT. CDR3 size: 12 residues. Unmatched junction bases numbered 4, after V lost 0 bases and J lost 11 bases. The CDR3 sequence is CASSEALGREYF. The CDR3 region has the DNA TGTGCCAGCAGTGAAGCGCTAGGGAGGGAGTACTTC.

This chain uses TRBV28 with TRBJ1-5; TRBD1 matches 12 bases. The V gene's germline CDR1 is MDHEN and CDR2 SYDVKM. The ends lost 11 bases at V and 5 bases at J; junction bases unmatched: 10. The CDR3 contains 15 residues. For the CDR3, the DNA is TGTGCCCTGAGGGGACAGGGGGCAGGTTATCAGCCCCAGCATTTT. Protein sequence: CALRGQGAGYQPQHF.

With regard to this clone: The sample contains more than one DNA sequence encoding this CDR3. This chain connects TRBV5-1 to TRBJ2-1, with 15 positions matching TRBD2. The CDR3 extends over 17 amino acids. From germline, CDR1 is SGHRS and CDR2 YFSETQ. V was clipped by 1 base and J by 7 bases; unmatched bases: 6. In nucleotides, the CDR3 is TGCGCCAGCAGCTTGTCATCAGGACTAGCGGGAGGGAATGAGCAGTTCTTC. Translation gives CASSLSSGLAGGNEQFF. Supplemented by reference TRBV5-1 and TRBJ2-1, the full variable domain reads KAGVTQTPRYLIKTRGQQVTLSCSPISGHRSVSWYQQTPGQGLQFLFEYFSETQRNKGNFPGRFSGRQFSNSRSEMNVSTLELGDSALYLCASSLSSGLAGGNEQFFGPGTRLTVL.

V is TRBV7-3 and J is TRBJ1-1, with TRBD1 matching 12 bases. The V and J ends lost 3 bases and 5 bases, in that order; junction bases with no gene match: 19. CDR1 and CDR2 (germline): SGHTA, FQGTGA. CDR3 length: 20 amino acids. CDR3 DNA sequence: TGTGCCAGCAGCTTTCCCCGGGACAGGGGGCTCCGAGGGTCTGGGACTGAAGCTTTCTTT. Residues: CASSFPRDRGLRGSGTEAFF. Drawing the rest from reference TRBV7-3 and TRBJ1-1, the complete variable domain is GAGVSQTPSNKVTEKGKYVELRCDPISGHTALYWYRQSLGQGPEFLIYFQGTGAADDSGLPNDRFFAVRPEGSVSTLKIQRTERGDSAVYLCASSFPRDRGLRGSGTEAFFGQGTRLTVV.

The V gene is TRBV7-9, the J gene TRBJ2-5, with 12 bases that match TRBD2. The V and J ends lost 5 bases and 1 base, in that order; junction bases with no gene match: 11. The germline gives CDR1 SEHNR, CDR2 FQNEAQ (reference sequence). The CDR3 length is 18 residues. The CDR3 loop is CASSTRGRTSGTQETQYF. The CDR3 DNA reads TGTGCCAGCAGCACTAGGGGCCGGACTAGCGGGACCCAAGAGACCCAGTACTTC.

The chain combines TRBV19 with TRBJ2-3; the match to TRBD2 covers 7 bases. Per the germline V gene, CDR1 is LNHDA and CDR2 is SQIVND (reference sequence). There are 16 residues in the CDR3. Germline trimming cut 3 bases from V and 0 bases from J; bases unmatched to any gene: 6. CDR3 sequence reads: CASSIGRGVSTDTQYF. The CDR3 nucleotides are TGTGCCAGTAGTATCGGACGGGGGGTCAGCACAGATACGCAGTATTTT.

The chain recombines TRBV15 with TRBJ2-5; a possible D gene is TRBD2 (5 bases). Trimming removed 6 bases at V and 4 bases at J, with 21 bases between. The CDR3 spans 16 residues. CDR1 LNHNV and CDR2 YYDKDF come from the germline V gene (reference sequence). CDR3 bases: TGTGCCACCAGAGAGTCGGCTAGCTATATCCCAGAGACCCAGTACTTC. Translated, it gives CATRESASYIPETQYF.

The J gene is TRBJ2-1, the V gene TRBV4-2; 8 bases map to TRBD1. Germline-derived CDR1 and CDR2 are LGHNA and YNFKEQ. After removal of 1 base from V and 9 bases from J, the junction contained 26 bases not matched to a gene. This CDR3 region has 21 residues. The CDR3 nucleotides are TGTGCCAGCAGCCAAGGGGGCGTAGTTGGACAGGGTTTTACCGGGAAGGGTGAGCAGTTCTTC. This codes for CASSQGGVVGQGFTGKGEQFF.

The genes are TRBV4-3 and TRBJ1-6; TRBD1 is a possible D gene (5 bases). V shed 1 base and J shed 13 bases, with 23 bases lying between them. The germline CDR1 and CDR2 sequences are LGHNA and YSLEER. CDR3 length: 17 amino acids. The CDR3 nucleotides read TGCGCCAGCAGCCAAGTCCGAAGCCTGGGGCCCCAGTCGCCCCTCCACTTT. It encodes CASSQVRSLGPQSPLHF.